The 31 T cell receptor beta chains below come from one sample, sequenced in a study of cytomegalovirus exposure and HLA in healthy donors. Measured with immunoSEQ multiplex PCR; TCRdb has only the in-frame clones, and not every one. The table records roughly 110,000 clones, about 87% of them present only once. Sequencing was carried out using PBMCs. The receptors originated from a young woman in good health and CMV-seropositive.

This sequence joins TRBV6-1 and TRBJ2-3; TRBD2 agrees at 10 bases. The germline V gene has CDR1 MNHNS and CDR2 SASEGT. The CDR3 is made up of 15 amino acids. The J segment lost 4 bases and the V segment lost 0 bases, leaving 1 base of the junction unmatched. Written as DNA, the CDR3 is TGTGCCAGCAGTGAAGCTAGCGGGGGGCCAGATACGCAGTATTTT. Translation: CASSEASGGPDTQYF.

This clone was counted between two and nine times. The chain recombines TRBV6-6 with TRBJ1-6; 8 nucleotides align to TRBD1. In germline, CDR1 is MNHNY, CDR2 SVGAGI (reference sequence). This CDR3 has 14 residues. Unmatched junction bases numbered 4, after V lost 5 bases and J lost 7 bases. The CDR3 is CASSRTGQNSPLHF. CDR3 nucleotides: TGTGCCAGCAGTCGGACAGGGCAAAATTCACCCCTCCACTTT.

In its sample, this clone was seen once. The chain recombines TRBV5-1 with TRBJ2-3; 11 bases align to TRBD2. Germline V lookup: CDR1 SGHRS, CDR2 YFSETQ. This CDR3 region has 16 residues. Trimming removed 4 bases from V and 4 bases from J; junction bases left unmatched: 8. CDR3 in amino acids: CASSAVAGGPADTQYF. The CDR3, as DNA: TGCGCCAGCAGCGCCGTAGCGGGGGGGCCAGCAGATACGCAGTATTTT.

This clone was seen a single time. The chain is built from TRBV6-5 and TRBJ2-1; TRBD1 matches at 9 bases. Germline V gives CDR1 MNHEY, CDR2 SVGAGI. V was clipped by 1 base and J by 4 bases; unmatched bases: 5. The CDR3 length is 16 residues. CDR3 amino acids: CASSYLPGQGYNEQFF. The DNA for the CDR3 is TGTGCCAGCAGTTACTTACCGGGACAGGGTTACAATGAGCAGTTCTTC.

The chain has TRBV7-2 and TRBJ1-5; TRBD1 is a possible D gene (5 bases). V was clipped by 3 bases and J by 7 bases, with 10 bases between them. Per germline, CDR1 SGHTA and CDR2 FQGNSA. The length of the CDR3 is 13 residues. CDR3 region: CASSFGGPQPQHF. DNA for the CDR3: TGTGCCAGCAGCTTCGGGGGTCCCCAGCCCCAGCATTTT.

This rearrangement joins TRBV10-2 to TRBJ2-7; TRBD1 agrees at 9 bases. Germline CDR1 reads WSHSY; CDR2 reads SAAADI. The CDR3 sequence is 14 residues long. The trim removed 7 bases at V and 5 bases at J, leaving 9 bases unmatched. In DNA, the CDR3 is TGCGCCAGCACGGTCTCACAGGGGGCCGACGAGCAGTACTTC. Its translation is CASTVSQGADEQYF.

The chain recombines TRBV5-6 with TRBJ2-7; 10 bases map to TRBD2. V gave up 4 bases and J gave up 3 bases; unmatched junction bases: 4. The CDR3 totals 14 residues. CDR1 and CDR2 (germline): SGHDT, YYEEEE. In nucleotides, the CDR3 is TGTGCCAGCAGCACCAGCGGGGGGGGCTACGAGCAGTACGTC. Encoded protein: CASSTSGGGYEQYV.

The genes are TRBV19 and TRBJ1-5; D is uncertain. This CDR3 region has 12 residues. V was shortened by 3 bases and J by 4 bases, with 4 bases between the two germline ends. CDR1 and CDR2 from the germline V gene are LNHDA and SQIVND (reference sequence). CDR3 region: CASSIGNQPQHF. The DNA of the CDR3 is TGTGCCAGTAGTATCGGGAATCAGCCCCAGCATTTT.

This clone was seen a handful of times. The chain combines TRBV21-1 with TRBJ2-7; no check of the table's D call, TRBD2, against the DNA was made. TRBV21-1 is tagged as a pseudogene. The CDR3 is 13 amino acids. CDR3 coding DNA: TGTGCCAGCAGTGATTCCGGGAACTACGAGCAGTACGTC. Translation: CASSDSGNYEQYV.

The chain is built from TRBV28 and TRBJ1-2; D unclear. Trimming left V 7 bases short and J 7 bases short, with 10 bases between. From germline, CDR1 is MDHEN and CDR2 SYDVKM. The CDR3 spans 11 residues. CDR3 sequence reads: CASTGGTGYTF. In nucleotides, the CDR3 is TGTGCCAGCACCGGAGGTACTGGCTACACCTTC.

V usage is TRBV19 and J usage is TRBJ1-1; 8 bases are shared with TRBD1. Germline loops: CDR1 LNHDA, CDR2 SQIVND (reference sequence). The CDR3 loop spans 15 amino acids. V was clipped by 5 bases and J by 4 bases; unmatched bases: 9. The CDR3 DNA is TGTGCCAGTAGTCCGGCACTACAGGGGGGCACTGAAGCTTTCTTT. Amino acid sequence: CASSPALQGGTEAFF. The full variable domain, with the rest looked up from reference TRBV19 and TRBJ1-1, is DGGITQSPKYLFRKEGQNVTLSCEQNLNHDAMYWYRQDPGQGLRLIYYSQIVNDFQKGDIAEGYSVSREKKESFPLTVTSAQKNPTAFYLCASSPALQGGTEAFFGQGTRLTVV.

The chain uses TRBV19 and TRBJ2-7; 8 positions match TRBD1. This CDR3 has 14 residues. In germline, CDR1 is LNHDA, CDR2 SQIVND (reference sequence). V was clipped by 9 bases and J by 2 bases; unmatched bases: 9. CDR3 bases: TGTGCCAGCAGGCGCGGACAGGGAGCCTACGAGCAGTACTTC. It codes for CASRRGQGAYEQYF.

The chain employs TRBV7-2 and TRBJ1-4; the match to TRBD1 covers 9 bases. Germline V lookup: CDR1 SGHTA, CDR2 FQGNSA. The CDR3 has 14 residues. The V gene end was trimmed by 4 bases and the J gene end by 9 bases; junction bases not matched to a gene: 6. The CDR3 region has the DNA TGTGCCAGCAGCTCAAGGGACAGGGTTAAAAAACTGTTTTTT. Its translation: CASSSRDRVKKLFF.

This chain links TRBV5-4 with TRBJ2-7; D is possibly TRBD1 (6 bases). Trimming shortened V by 0 bases and J by 6 bases, and 7 bases separated the two germline ends. Looked up from germline, CDR1 is SGHNT and CDR2 is YYREEE (reference sequence). The CDR3 is made up of 12 amino acids. CDR3 region: CASSLADSEQYV. The CDR3 DNA is TGTGCCAGCAGCTTGGCGGACAGCGAGCAGTACGTC.

The chain links TRBV5-1 to TRBJ2-1; TRBD2 matches 9 bases. Looked up from germline, CDR1 is SGHRS and CDR2 is YFSETQ. The trim removed 4 bases at V and 5 bases at J, leaving 13 bases unmatched. This CDR3 spans 17 amino acids. CDR3 bases: TGCGCCAGCAGCCCAACTATTAGCGGGGGAGTCCACAATGAGCAGTTCTTC. As protein: CASSPTISGGVHNEQFF.

To note about this clone: This same CDR3 is encoded by further DNA sequences in the sample. The V call is TRBV18, the J call TRBJ1-1, with D maybe TRBD1 (6 bases). The CDR3 contains 16 residues. V shed 3 bases and J shed 0 bases, with 14 bases lying between them. Germline V gene data show CDR1 as KGHSH and CDR2 as LQKENI. CDR3 loop: CASSPPLTGMNTEAFF. The DNA of the CDR3 is TGTGCCAGCTCACCCCCTTTGACAGGTATGAACACTGAAGCTTTCTTT.

The V and J genes are TRBV9 and TRBJ1-1; weak D call: TRBD1 (6 bases). V was shortened by 5 bases and J by 0 bases, with 11 bases between the two germline ends. This CDR3 is 14 amino acids long. CDR1 SGDLS and CDR2 YYNGEE come from the germline V gene. For the CDR3, the DNA is TGTGCCAGCAGACCAGGGGTCCTGAACACTGAAGCTTTCTTT. This sequence encodes CASRPGVLNTEAFF. The whole variable domain, filled in from reference TRBV9 and TRBJ1-1, reads DSGVTQTPKHLITATGQRVTLRCSPRSGDLSVYWYQQSLDQGLQFLIQYYNGEERAKGNILERFSAQQFPDLHSELNLSSLELGDSALYFCASRPGVLNTEAFFGQGTRLTVV.

This chain links TRBV19 with TRBJ2-2, with TRBD1 matching over 7 bases. Germline V gene sequence: CDR1 LNHDA, CDR2 SQIVND (reference sequence). CDR3 length: 14 residues. The ends lost 6 bases at V and 1 base at J; junction bases unmatched: 2. CDR3 nucleotide sequence: TGTGCCAGTAGATGGACAGGGAACACCGGGGAGCTGTTTTTT. It encodes CASRWTGNTGELFF.

As DNA, the CDR3 is TGTGCCAGCAGCTTAGGATCTGGGGTTACTGGGGGGTCTGAGCAGTTCTTC. Its translation is CASSLGSGVTGGSEQFF. This chain links TRBV7-6 with TRBJ2-1; tentatively, D is TRBD2 (6 bases). This CDR3 is 17 amino acids long. V gave up 1 base and J gave up 9 bases, with 22 bases separating them. Germline CDR1 reads SGHVS; CDR2 reads FNYEAQ.

This clone came up once. V gene TRBV7-2 combines with J gene TRBJ2-2, with D possibly being TRBD1 (5 bases). Germline V gene sequence: CDR1 SGHTA, CDR2 FQGNSA. Trimming cost V 2 bases and J 2 bases, with 18 bases left between them. The CDR3 has 18 residues. This chain's CDR3 is CASSLLRQGMINTGELFF. CDR3 DNA sequence: TGTGCCAGCAGCTTACTTAGGCAGGGAATGATTAACACCGGGGAGCTGTTTTTT. Variable domain in full (rest from reference TRBV7-2 and TRBJ2-2): GAGVSQSPSNKVTEKGKDVELRCDPISGHTALYWYRQSLGQGLEFLIYFQGNSAPDKSGLPSDRFSAERTGGSVSTLTIQRTQQEDSAVYLCASSLLRQGMINTGELFFGEGSRLTVL.

The rearrangement uses TRBV7-9 and TRBJ2-2, with TRBD1 as a possible D gene (5 bases). Between the trimmed V and J ends, which lost 2 bases and 2 bases, there was a span of 15 bases. The germline V gene has CDR1 SEHNR and CDR2 FQNEAQ (reference sequence). The CDR3 is 17 amino acids. The DNA for the CDR3 is TGTGCCAGCAGCTTAAGGCGAACAGGATTAAACACCGGGGAGCTGTTTTTT. It yields the protein CASSLRRTGLNTGELFF. The variable domain in full, with the rest retrieved from reference TRBV7-9 and TRBJ2-2, is DTGVSQNPRHKITKRGQNVTFRCDPISEHNRLYWYRQTLGQGPEFLTYFQNEAQLEKSRLLSDRFSAERPKGSFSTLEIQRTEQGDSAMYLCASSLRRTGLNTGELFFGEGSRLTVL.

This clone was detected only once. V is TRBV10-3 and J is TRBJ2-7; TRBD1 matches 10 bases. CDR3 length equals 13 residues. Germline loops: CDR1 ENHRY, CDR2 SYGVKD. As DNA, the CDR3 is TGTGCTGTTTCGGACAGGGGGACCTACGAGCAGTACGTC. It codes for CAVSDRGTYEQYV.

The V gene is TRBV7-9, the J gene TRBJ1-1; 8 nucleotides align to TRBD1. Germline assignment: CDR1 SEHNR and CDR2 FQNEAQ (reference sequence). The CDR3 has 14 residues. With V trimmed by 5 bases and J by 4 bases, 6 bases remained unmatched. The CDR3 spells CASSDRDRITEAFF. In DNA form, the CDR3 reads TGTGCCAGCAGCGACCGGGACAGGATCACTGAAGCTTTCTTT.

The chain has TRBV15 and TRBJ1-2; D gene unclear. CDR1 and CDR2 (germline): LNHNV, YYDKDF (reference sequence). The CDR3 has 13 amino acids. Trimming took off 3 bases at V and 1 base at J, with 6 bases between the two ends. The CDR3 DNA is TGTGCCACCAGCAGGGCAGTTAACTATGGCTACACCTTC. The encoded protein is CATSRAVNYGYTF.

This chain links TRBV2 with TRBJ2-3; TRBD1 matches 9 bases. Unmatched junction bases numbered 8, after V lost 9 bases and J lost 1 base. The CDR3 is made up of 15 amino acids. Looked up from germline, CDR1 is SNHLY and CDR2 is FYNNEI. This chain's CDR3 is CASSSTGGGTDTQYF. The CDR3 DNA reads TGTGCCAGTAGTAGTACAGGGGGCGGCACAGATACGCAGTATTTT.

The chain is built from TRBV19 and TRBJ1-4; D gene uncertain. The germline gives CDR1 LNHDA, CDR2 SQIVND (reference sequence). V was cut by 6 bases and J by 7 bases, with 9 bases left in between. CDR3 length: 12 residues. The CDR3 bases are TGTGCCAGTAGGGGAGCGGTTGAAAAACTGTTTTTT. Encoded protein: CASRGAVEKLFF. Combining the CDR3 with reference TRBV19 and TRBJ1-4 gives the whole variable domain DGGITQSPKYLFRKEGQNVTLSCEQNLNHDAMYWYRQDPGQGLRLIYYSQIVNDFQKGDIAEGYSVSREKKESFPLTVTSAQKNPTAFYLCASRGAVEKLFFGSGTQLSVL.

This clone ranks as medium-sized. This chain links TRBV19 with TRBJ1-6, with D uncertain. The CDR3 consists of 13 residues. Trimming stripped 5 bases from V and 8 bases from J, with 10 bases between. Germline CDR1 is LNHDA and CDR2 is SQIVND (reference sequence). Here the CDR3 reads CASSPEADSPLHF. Written as DNA, the CDR3 is TGTGCCAGTAGTCCGGAGGCGGATTCACCCCTCCACTTT.

The V gene is TRBV28, the J gene TRBJ1-1, with D possibly TRBD1 on 6 matching bases. V lost 7 bases to trimming and J lost 1 base, with 16 bases between them. CDR3 length: 15 amino acids. Germline CDR1 reads MDHEN; CDR2 reads SYDVKM. The CDR3 coding sequence is TGTGCCAGCACCCAGACGTGGGGGCAGAACACTGAAGCTTTCTTT. It translates to CASTQTWGQNTEAFF.

The gene calls are TRBV4-1 and TRBJ2-7, with 12 bases matching TRBD1. Germline V gene lookup returns CDR1 MGHRA and CDR2 YSYEKL. V shed 4 bases and J 7 bases; nucleotides not matched to a gene: 5. CDR3 length equals 14 residues. CDR3 residues: CASSPGQGAYEQYF. CDR3 bases: TGCGCCAGCAGCCCGGGACAGGGGGCTTATGAGCAGTACTTC.

The rearrangement joins TRBV28 to TRBJ2-1; 8 bases are a match to TRBD1. With 10 bases clipped from V and 9 bases from J, the junction kept 20 bases outside the gene matches. This CDR3 contains 16 residues. The V gene's germline CDR1 is MDHEN and CDR2 SYDVKM. CDR3 coding DNA: TGTGCCATCCTTCCAGGGCGGGACAGGACGACAGGTGAGCAGTTCTTC. It encodes CAILPGRDRTTGEQFF.

V usage is TRBV11-2 and J usage is TRBJ1-2; no clear D. Germline-derived CDR1 and CDR2 are SGHAT and FQNNGV. Trimming shortened V by 1 base and J by 2 bases, and 20 bases separated the two germline ends. CDR3 length: 18 residues. The CDR3: CASSLGRTYAPLNYGYTF. The DNA of the CDR3 is TGTGCCAGCAGCTTAGGGCGGACTTACGCTCCTTTGAACTATGGCTACACCTTC.